What follows are 32 T cell receptor beta chains derived from one specimen sequenced in a study of long-term antiretroviral therapy in people with HIV. Version v3.0 of the immunoSEQ assay ran at survey level. Profiled with immunoSEQ multiplex PCR; TCRdb holds only in-frame clones, not every one. Of roughly 25,000 clones in the sample, 80% to 95% were seen once. Sequences were derived from unsorted PBMCs, sampled 7.6 years after starting antiretroviral therapy. The receptors were gathered from a woman in her 40s with HIV.

The gene calls are TRBV10-3 and TRBJ1-3; no definite D call. Germline V CDR1 and CDR2: ENHRY, SYGVKD. V shed 3 bases and J shed 7 bases, with 7 bases lying between them. This CDR3 is 12 amino acids long. As DNA, the CDR3 is TGTGCCATCAGTGACCCCGGGAACACCATATATTTT. Translating gives CAISDPGNTIYF.

CDR3 in DNA: TGTGCCAGCTCACTCTACCGACAGGGGAGGACCTCTGGAAACACCATATATTTT. Residues: CASSLYRQGRTSGNTIYF. V usage is TRBV18 and J usage is TRBJ1-3, with 8 bases lining up with TRBD1. Germline CDR1 reads KGHSH; CDR2 reads LQKENI. This CDR3 contains 18 residues. V trimming: 4 bases; J trimming: 0 bases; junction bases outside the gene matches: 11.

The rearrangement uses TRBV19 and TRBJ1-2, with 9 bases fitting TRBD1. The germline V gene has CDR1 LNHDA and CDR2 SQIVND (reference sequence). V was pared by 6 bases and J by 5 bases, with 4 bases of the junction left unmatched. This CDR3 spans 13 amino acids. CDR3 in amino acids: CASSPGTGYGYTF. CDR3 nucleotides: TGTGCCAGTAGCCCCGGGACAGGGTATGGCTACACCTTC.

CDR3 in amino acids: CATYTAGELFF. CDR3 coding DNA: TGTGCCACTTACACCGCCGGGGAGCTGTTTTTT. This chain connects TRBV7-6 to TRBJ2-2; no firm D call. The germline V gene encodes CDR1 SGHVS and CDR2 FNYEAQ. V dropped 10 bases and J dropped 6 bases, with 9 bases sitting between them. This CDR3 is 11 amino acids long. The complete variable domain, with remaining parts taken from reference TRBV7-6 and TRBJ2-2, reads GAGVSQSPRYKVTKRGQDVALRCDPISGHVSLYWYRQALGQGPEFLTYFNYEAQQDKSGLPNDRFSAERPEGSISTLTIQRTEQRDSAMYRCATYTAGELFFGEGSRLTVL.

As DNA, the CDR3 is TGCGCCAGCAGCCAACCCCAGGACAGGGTCAACACCGGGGAGCTGTTTTTT. Translation gives CASSQPQDRVNTGELFF. The V call is TRBV4-3, the J call TRBJ2-2; 8 nucleotides line up with TRBD1. The J segment lost 2 bases and the V segment lost 2 bases, leaving 7 bases of the junction unmatched. Germline CDR1 reads LGHNA; CDR2 reads YSLEER. CDR3 length: 17 residues.

V and J are TRBV5-4 and TRBJ1-1; 9 nucleotides agree with TRBD1. V lost 3 bases to trimming and J lost 5 bases; unmatched junction nucleotides: 5. There are 14 residues in the CDR3. Germline-derived CDR1 and CDR2 are SGHNT and YYREEE (reference sequence). CDR3 coding DNA: TGTGCCAGCAGCTCGGACAGGGGTTGGACTGAAGCTTTCTTT. It codes for CASSSDRGWTEAFF.

This chain connects TRBV7-2 to TRBJ1-5; 7 nucleotides align to TRBD1. This CDR3 has 15 amino acids. The germline V gene has CDR1 SGHTA and CDR2 FQGNSA. V shed 5 bases, J shed 4 bases, and the junction held 8 bases outside the gene matches. In DNA, the CDR3 is TGTGCCAGCAGCCCCGGAGGGGACAGAAATCAGCCCCAGCATTTT. Amino acid sequence: CASSPGGDRNQPQHF.

This chain connects TRBV18 to TRBJ1-5; 9 bases are shared with TRBD1. The CDR3 contains 15 residues. Trimming at V came to 0 bases and at J to 5 bases, leaving 2 bases not matched to a gene. Germline CDR1 KGHSH, CDR2 LQKENI. For the CDR3, the DNA is TGTGCCAGCTCACCACCGACAGGGGGGCATCAGCCCCAGCATTTT. It yields the protein CASSPPTGGHQPQHF. Using reference TRBV18 and TRBJ1-5 for the parts outside the CDR3, the full variable domain is NAGVMQNPRHLVRRRGQEARLRCSPMKGHSHVYWYRQLPEEGLKFMVYLQKENIIDESGMPKERFSAEFPKEGPSILRIQQVVRGDSAAYFCASSPPTGGHQPQHFGDGTRLSIL.

This chain links TRBV18 with TRBJ2-7; 7 bases are a match to TRBD1. CDR1 is KGHSH, CDR2 LQKENI, per germline. J was trimmed by 3 bases and V by 6 bases; bases with no gene match: 8. CDR3 length: 14 residues. The CDR3 coding sequence is TGTGCCAGCTCCGCCGGGACAGCACTCTACGAGCAGTACTTC. It codes for CASSAGTALYEQYF.

The chain employs TRBV5-1 and TRBJ2-3; TRBD1 agrees at 7 bases. The V gene end was trimmed by 3 bases and the J gene end by 2 bases; junction bases not matched to a gene: 9. Germline V gene lookup returns CDR1 SGHRS and CDR2 YFSETQ. The CDR3 is 16 amino acids. The CDR3 bases are TGCGCCAGCAGCTCGGCCGGGACAGAGATCACAGATACGCAGTATTTT. Its protein product is CASSSAGTEITDTQYF.

The chain joins TRBV9 to TRBJ2-1; 13 bases are shared with TRBD2. The CDR3 consists of 17 residues. The V gene's germline CDR1 is SGDLS and CDR2 YYNGEE. V lost 3 bases and J lost 4; bases outside the gene matches: 7. CDR3 protein: CASSATSGGGVYNEQFF. The CDR3 DNA follows: TGTGCCAGCAGCGCTACTAGCGGGGGGGGTGTTTACAATGAGCAGTTCTTC.

The chain combines TRBV2 with TRBJ1-6, with a tentative D call TRBD1 (5 bases). Per germline, CDR1 SNHLY and CDR2 FYNNEI. V lost 6 bases, J lost 5 bases, and 14 bases lay in between. CDR3 length equals 15 residues. CDR3 DNA sequence: TGTGCCAGCAGGCCACGGGGGGGTAATAATTCACCCCTCCACTTT. Translated: CASRPRGGNNSPLHF.

The chain carries TRBV2 and TRBJ1-1, with 7 bases aligning to TRBD1. CDR3 length: 14 residues. V dropped 6 bases and J dropped 4; count of bases not matched to a gene: 8. CDR1 is SNHLY, CDR2 FYNNEI, per germline. The CDR3 DNA follows: TGTGCCAGCAGGGAACTCAGGGGGTCCACTGAAGCTTTCTTT. It encodes CASRELRGSTEAFF.

The chain uses TRBV30 and TRBJ1-1; D is unclear. The CDR3 loop spans 10 amino acids. Per germline, CDR1 GTSNPN and CDR2 SVGIG (reference sequence). Trimming removed 3 bases from V and 5 bases from J, with 4 bases in between. The CDR3 region has the DNA TGTGCCTGGAGGCGGACTGAAGCTTTCTTT. This gives the protein CAWRRTEAFF.

The chain combines TRBV25-1 with TRBJ1-3; 7 bases are a match to TRBD1. The CDR3 runs to 15 residues. Per germline, CDR1 MGHDK and CDR2 SYGVNS. V shed 4 bases and J 2 bases; nucleotides not matched to a gene: 5. CDR3 residues: CASSGTGVTGNTIYF. In DNA form, the CDR3 reads TGTGCCAGCAGTGGGACAGGAGTCACTGGAAACACCATATATTTT.

This chain uses TRBV5-4 with TRBJ1-2; 11 bases are shared with TRBD1. V shed 4 bases and J 6 bases; nucleotides not matched to a gene: 8. The CDR3 has 15 amino acids. CDR1 and CDR2 from the germline V gene are SGHNT and YYREEE (reference sequence). The CDR3 sequence: CASSARTGGYDGYTF. CDR3 nucleotide sequence: TGTGCCAGCAGCGCCCGGACAGGGGGCTACGATGGCTACACCTTC.

The J gene is TRBJ2-7, the V gene TRBV9; tentatively, D is TRBD1 (6 bases). The CDR3 is 13 amino acids. The germline CDR1 and CDR2 sequences are SGDLS and YYNGEE. V lost 3 bases and J lost 5, with 12 bases in between. CDR3 loop: CASSATGTNEQYF. The CDR3 region has the DNA TGTGCCAGCAGCGCCACAGGGACCAACGAGCAGTACTTC.

The chain is built from TRBV19 and TRBJ1-2; TRBD1 matches 8 bases. Losses at the gene ends were 3 bases for V and 5 bases for J; bases not matched to a gene: 2. The CDR3 has 13 amino acids. CDR1 is LNHDA, CDR2 SQIVND, per germline (reference sequence). CDR3 DNA sequence: TGTGCCAGTAGTATCGACAGGGGATATGGCTACACCTTC. As protein: CASSIDRGYGYTF.

The chain combines TRBV7-9 with TRBJ1-1, with D possibly being TRBD1 (5 bases). The CDR3 has 14 residues. Germline loops: CDR1 SEHNR, CDR2 FQNEAQ (reference sequence). Trimming cost V 2 bases and J 3 bases, with 10 bases left between them. This CDR3 is CASSLQGKDTEAFF. Here the CDR3 DNA reads TGTGCCAGCAGCTTACAGGGTAAGGACACTGAAGCTTTCTTT.

The V gene is TRBV14, the J gene TRBJ2-3; 12 nucleotides align to TRBD2. The V and J ends lost 5 bases and 5 bases, in that order; junction bases with no gene match: 11. CDR3 length: 17 amino acids. Germline CDR1 and CDR2: SGHDN and FVKESK. Written as DNA, the CDR3 is TGTGCCAGCAGCACCTCGACTAGCGGGGGAGGAATAGATACGCAGTATTTT. It yields the protein CASSTSTSGGGIDTQYF.

The chain combines TRBV10-3 with TRBJ1-1; D might be TRBD1 (6 bases). Trimming took off 4 bases at V and 1 base at J, with 25 bases between the two ends. The germline CDR1 and CDR2 sequences are ENHRY and SYGVKD. CDR3 length: 19 residues. The CDR3 nucleotides read TGTGCCATCAGTGCGATCGGGTCGAGGCAGGGGCGAGGGAACACTGAAGCTTTCTTT. The encoded protein is CAISAIGSRQGRGNTEAFF.

The rearrangement joins TRBV27 to TRBJ2-7; TRBD1 matches 7 bases. The CDR3 has 18 amino acids. V lost 2 bases, J lost 3 bases, and 16 bases stayed unmatched. Germline values: CDR1 MNHEY, CDR2 SMNVEV (reference sequence). CDR3 DNA sequence: TGTGCCAGCAGTTTAACAACCTTGGTGGGACAGTCAAACTACGAGCAGTACTTC. Translation gives CASSLTTLVGQSNYEQYF.

The CDR3 nucleotides read TGTGCCAGCAGCGAATCGGTGGGACAGACGAACACCGGGGAGCTGTTTTTT. It yields the protein CASSESVGQTNTGELFF. This rearrangement joins TRBV7-3 to TRBJ2-2; TRBD1 matches 7 bases. From germline, CDR1 is SGHTA and CDR2 FQGTGA. V gave up 5 bases and J gave up 0 bases; unmatched junction bases: 9. The CDR3 contains 17 residues.

The V and J genes are TRBV30 and TRBJ1-5; D not resolved. The ends were cut back, 4 bases at V and 0 bases at J, with 7 bases in the middle. Per the germline V gene, CDR1 is GTSNPN and CDR2 is SVGIG (reference sequence). The CDR3 has 13 amino acids. The CDR3 protein is CAWTPHSNQPQHF. CDR3 in DNA: TGTGCCTGGACACCCCATAGCAATCAGCCCCAGCATTTT.

V gene TRBV6-1 combines with J gene TRBJ1-5; 7 positions match TRBD1. Germline trimming cut 4 bases from V and 6 bases from J; bases unmatched to any gene: 18. Germline V gives CDR1 MNHNS, CDR2 SASEGT. This CDR3 contains 18 residues. The CDR3 coding sequence is TGTGCCAGCAGTGCGAGAGTGAATACAGGGGCCCTGGGTCAGCCCCAGCATTTT. It is translated as CASSARVNTGALGQPQHF.

The V and J genes are TRBV30 and TRBJ1-2; D is perhaps TRBD1 (5 bases). This CDR3 has 12 amino acids. Germline V CDR1 and CDR2: GTSNPN, SVGIG (reference sequence). Trimming removed 2 bases at V and 2 bases at J, with 6 bases between. The chain's CDR3 is CAWSQGNYGYTF. The CDR3 nucleotides read TGTGCCTGGAGTCAGGGAAACTATGGCTACACCTTC.

This clone appeared a few times. The rearrangement uses TRBV11-2 and TRBJ2-7; 7 nucleotides align to TRBD2. The J segment lost 4 bases and the V segment lost 1 base, leaving 4 bases of the junction unmatched. The V gene's germline CDR1 is SGHAT and CDR2 FQNNGV. The CDR3 is 14 residues long. The chain's CDR3 is CASSLVPGGYEQYF. DNA of the CDR3: TGTGCCAGCAGCTTAGTACCCGGGGGGTACGAGCAGTACTTC.

This clone came up once. The V call is TRBV19, the J call TRBJ1-1; D is uncertain. This CDR3 is built from 13 residues. V was cut by 1 base and J by 5 bases, with 8 bases left in between. Germline loops: CDR1 LNHDA, CDR2 SQIVND (reference sequence). CDR3 residues: CASSIAGRTEAFF. As DNA, the CDR3 is TGTGCCAGTAGTATAGCGGGCCGGACTGAAGCTTTCTTT.

This chain links TRBV5-1 with TRBJ1-2, with TRBD1 identical over 11 bases. V trimming: 3 bases; J trimming: 8 bases; junction bases outside the gene matches: 9. The CDR3 has 15 amino acids. Germline assignment: CDR1 SGHRS and CDR2 YFSETQ. CDR3 residues: CASSSRTGGSGGYTF. The CDR3 DNA reads as TGCGCCAGCAGCTCCAGGACAGGGGGCAGCGGCGGCTACACCTTC.

The chain links TRBV6-5 to TRBJ2-5; 9 positions match TRBD1. The CDR3 covers 14 residues. The V and J ends lost 5 bases and 5 bases, in that order; junction bases with no gene match: 6. CDR1 MNHEY and CDR2 SVGAGI come from the germline V gene. The CDR3 DNA follows: TGTGCCAGCAGTCCTGGACAGGGGATTGAGACCCAGTACTTC. As protein: CASSPGQGIETQYF.

This clone was found once. The chain carries TRBV4-3 and TRBJ2-3; no definite D call. The CDR3 runs to 15 residues. CDR1 is LGHNA, CDR2 YSLEER, per germline. Trimming cost V 0 bases and J 1 base, with 8 bases left between them. The chain's CDR3 is CASSQDLTGTDTQYF. CDR3 sequence (DNA): TGCGCCAGCAGCCAAGATCTTACCGGCACAGATACGCAGTATTTT.

CDR3 DNA sequence: TGTGCCAGTAGTAGGGTGCGGGACCCACGCGGCACCGGGGAGCTGTTTTTT. Encoded protein: CASSRVRDPRGTGELFF. V and J are TRBV19 and TRBJ2-2; D might be TRBD2 (6 bases). The germline gives CDR1 LNHDA, CDR2 SQIVND (reference sequence). V was pared by 4 bases and J by 4 bases, with 19 bases between. The CDR3 has 17 amino acids.